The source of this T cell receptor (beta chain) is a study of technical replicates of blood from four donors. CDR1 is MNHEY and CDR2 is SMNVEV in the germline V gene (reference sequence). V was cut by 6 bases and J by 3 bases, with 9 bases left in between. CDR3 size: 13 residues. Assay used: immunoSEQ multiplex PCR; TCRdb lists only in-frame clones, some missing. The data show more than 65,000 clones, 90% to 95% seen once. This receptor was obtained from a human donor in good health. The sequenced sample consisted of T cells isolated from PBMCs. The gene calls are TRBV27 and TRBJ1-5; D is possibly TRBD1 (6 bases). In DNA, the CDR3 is TGTGCCAGCAGGGACAGAGTCAATCAGCCCCAGCATTTT. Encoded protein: CASRDRVNQPQHF.